The present entry profiles one T cell receptor (beta chain) with its context. Its antigen is unidentified. Germline V gene data show CDR1 as LGHNA and CDR2 as YSLEER. J lost 11 bases, V lost 0 bases, and 6 bases had no gene match. CDR3 length: 15 amino acids. The sample originates from a study of cytomegalovirus exposure and HLA in healthy donors. Turning to the study itself: Genotyping showed roughly 83% of roughly 400 donors falling in the Caucasian-associated ancestry cluster. Notes on the study in general: Analysis performed later found more than 15,000 TCR beta sequences associated with HLA alleles at 0.05 false discovery rate. A missense DCLRE1C variant was associated with V- and J-gene trimming of TCR beta chains in a later analysis, and an independent cohort replicated the association.

Primers for the PCR totalled 60 Vbeta and 13 Jbeta. Sequencing used immunoSEQ multiplex PCR; TCRdb keeps in-frame clones, though not all of them. The data contain fewer than 150,000 clones, over 70% of them seen just once; the ten biggest clones take up under 3.5%. The TCR was taken from a young man in good health and CMV-seronegative. The rearrangement joins TRBV4-3 to TRBJ2-1; 11 bases match TRBD2. Sequencing used PBMCs. CDR3 in amino acids: CASSQEGLAGGQQFF. The CDR3 DNA sequence: TGCGCCAGCAGCCAAGAAGGCCTAGCGGGAGGCCAGCAGTTCTTC.